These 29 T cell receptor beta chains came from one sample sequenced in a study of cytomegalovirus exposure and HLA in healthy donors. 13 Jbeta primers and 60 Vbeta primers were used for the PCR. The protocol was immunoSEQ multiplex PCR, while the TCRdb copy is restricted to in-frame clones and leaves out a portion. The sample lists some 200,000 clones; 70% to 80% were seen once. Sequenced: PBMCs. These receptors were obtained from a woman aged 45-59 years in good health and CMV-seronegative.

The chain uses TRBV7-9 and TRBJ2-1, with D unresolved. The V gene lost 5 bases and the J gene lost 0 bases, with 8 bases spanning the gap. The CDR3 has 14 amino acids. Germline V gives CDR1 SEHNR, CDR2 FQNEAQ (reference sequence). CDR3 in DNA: TGTGCCAGCAGCCTAAGAGGCTCCTACAATGAGCAGTTCTTC. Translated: CASSLRGSYNEQFF.

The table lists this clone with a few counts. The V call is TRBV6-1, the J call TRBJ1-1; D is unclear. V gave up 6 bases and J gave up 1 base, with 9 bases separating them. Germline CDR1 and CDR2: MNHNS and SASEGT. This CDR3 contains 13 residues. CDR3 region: CASSLGWNTEAFF. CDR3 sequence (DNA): TGTGCCAGCAGCCTAGGATGGAACACTGAAGCTTTCTTT.

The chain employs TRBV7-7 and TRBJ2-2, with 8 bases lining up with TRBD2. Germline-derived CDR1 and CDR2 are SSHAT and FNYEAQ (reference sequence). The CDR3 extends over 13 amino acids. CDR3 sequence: CATRREVFGELFF. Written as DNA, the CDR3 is TGTGCTACTCGGCGGGAGGTGTTCGGGGAGCTGTTTTTT.

CDR3 coding DNA: TGTGCCAGCAGTTTATCCGCCAGGGGACAGCCCCAGCATTTT. Its protein is CASSLSARGQPQHF. The genes are TRBV28 and TRBJ1-5, with D tentatively TRBD1 (6 bases). Germline V CDR1 and CDR2: MDHEN, SYDVKM. The CDR3 is 14 residues long. The V end lost 1 base, the J end lost 7 bases, and 11 bases lay between the germline ends.

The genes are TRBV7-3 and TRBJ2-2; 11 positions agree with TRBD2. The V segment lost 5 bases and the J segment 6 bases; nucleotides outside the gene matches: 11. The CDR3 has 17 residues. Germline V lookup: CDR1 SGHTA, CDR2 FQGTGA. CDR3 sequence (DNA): TGTGCCAGCAGCCCATCCCGGACTAGCGGGTTGCCCGGGGAGCTGTTTTTT. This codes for CASSPSRTSGLPGELFF. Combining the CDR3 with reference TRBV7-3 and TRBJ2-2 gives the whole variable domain GAGVSQTPSNKVTEKGKYVELRCDPISGHTALYWYRQSLGQGPEFLIYFQGTGAADDSGLPNDRFFAVRPEGSVSTLKIQRTERGDSAVYLCASSPSRTSGLPGELFFGEGSRLTVL.

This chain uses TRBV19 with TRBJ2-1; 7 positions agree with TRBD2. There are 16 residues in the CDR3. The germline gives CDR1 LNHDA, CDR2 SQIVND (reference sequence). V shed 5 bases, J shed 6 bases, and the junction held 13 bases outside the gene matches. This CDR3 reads CASSALSGGLFNEQFF. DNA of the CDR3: TGTGCCAGTAGTGCACTCTCCGGGGGGTTATTCAATGAGCAGTTCTTC.

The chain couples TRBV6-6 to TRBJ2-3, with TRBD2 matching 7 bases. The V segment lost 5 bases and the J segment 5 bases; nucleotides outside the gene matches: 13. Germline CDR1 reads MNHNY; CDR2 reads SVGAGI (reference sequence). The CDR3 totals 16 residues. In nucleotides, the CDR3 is TGTGCCAGCAGTCACGGGGTGGGAGCGGGACGAGATACGCAGTATTTT. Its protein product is CASSHGVGAGRDTQYF.

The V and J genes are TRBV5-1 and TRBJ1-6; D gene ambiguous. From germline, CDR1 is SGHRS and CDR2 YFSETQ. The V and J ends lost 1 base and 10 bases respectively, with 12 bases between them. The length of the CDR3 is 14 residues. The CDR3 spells CASSLKSGGSPLHF. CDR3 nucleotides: TGCGCCAGCAGCTTGAAGTCAGGTGGATCACCCCTCCACTTT.

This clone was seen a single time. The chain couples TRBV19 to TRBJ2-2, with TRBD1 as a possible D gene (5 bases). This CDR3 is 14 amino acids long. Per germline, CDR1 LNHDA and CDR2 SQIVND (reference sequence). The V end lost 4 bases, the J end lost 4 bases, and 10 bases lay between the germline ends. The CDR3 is CASSSQGFTGELFF. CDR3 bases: TGTGCCAGTAGTAGTCAGGGCTTCACCGGGGAGCTGTTTTTT.

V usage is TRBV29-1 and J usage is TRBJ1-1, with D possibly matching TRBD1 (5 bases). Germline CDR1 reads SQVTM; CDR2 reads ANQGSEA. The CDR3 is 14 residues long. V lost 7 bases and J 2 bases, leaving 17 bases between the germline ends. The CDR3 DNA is TGCAGCGCCCACGGGCTGACAGAAAACACTGAAGCTTTCTTT. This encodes CSAHGLTENTEAFF.

This chain's CDR3 is CASSMGTGERGNQPQHF. The CDR3 DNA is TGTGCCAGTAGTATGGGGACAGGGGAACGAGGGAATCAGCCCCAGCATTTT. The rearrangement uses TRBV19 and TRBJ1-5; 10 nucleotides match TRBD1. Germline CDR1 LNHDA, CDR2 SQIVND (reference sequence). V trimming: 3 bases; J trimming: 4 bases; junction bases outside the gene matches: 9. This CDR3 is built from 17 residues.

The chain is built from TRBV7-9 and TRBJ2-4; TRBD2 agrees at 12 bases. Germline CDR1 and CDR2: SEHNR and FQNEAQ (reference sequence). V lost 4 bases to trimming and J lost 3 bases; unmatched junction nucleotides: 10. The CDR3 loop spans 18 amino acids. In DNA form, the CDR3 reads TGTGCCAGCAGCTCCGGACTAGCGGGAACTCAAGGCAAAAACATTCAGTACTTC. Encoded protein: CASSSGLAGTQGKNIQYF.

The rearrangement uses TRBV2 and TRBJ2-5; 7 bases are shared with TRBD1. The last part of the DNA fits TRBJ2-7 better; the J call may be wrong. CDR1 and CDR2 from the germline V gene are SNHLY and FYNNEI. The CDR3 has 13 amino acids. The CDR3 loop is CASRPGTAYEQYF. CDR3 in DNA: TGTGCCAGCCGGCCAGGGACAGCCTACGAGCAGTACTTC.

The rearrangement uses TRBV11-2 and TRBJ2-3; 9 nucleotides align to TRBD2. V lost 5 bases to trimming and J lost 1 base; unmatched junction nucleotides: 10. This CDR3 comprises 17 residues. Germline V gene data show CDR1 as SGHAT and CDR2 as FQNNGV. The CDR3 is CASSRPAGGQGTDTQYF. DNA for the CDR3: TGTGCCAGCAGCCGCCCGGCGGGGGGGCAGGGCACAGATACGCAGTATTTT.

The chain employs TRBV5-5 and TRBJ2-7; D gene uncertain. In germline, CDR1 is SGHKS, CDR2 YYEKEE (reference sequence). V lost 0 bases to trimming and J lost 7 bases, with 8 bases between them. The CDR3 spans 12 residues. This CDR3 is CASSLGPREQYF. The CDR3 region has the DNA TGTGCCAGCAGCTTGGGACCGCGGGAGCAGTACTTC.

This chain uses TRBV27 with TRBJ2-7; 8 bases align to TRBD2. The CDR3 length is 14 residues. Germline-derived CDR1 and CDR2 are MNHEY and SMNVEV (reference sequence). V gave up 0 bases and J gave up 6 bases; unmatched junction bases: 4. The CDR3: CASSLSGLAGEQYF. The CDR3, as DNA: TGTGCCAGCAGTTTATCTGGACTAGCAGGCGAGCAGTACTTC.

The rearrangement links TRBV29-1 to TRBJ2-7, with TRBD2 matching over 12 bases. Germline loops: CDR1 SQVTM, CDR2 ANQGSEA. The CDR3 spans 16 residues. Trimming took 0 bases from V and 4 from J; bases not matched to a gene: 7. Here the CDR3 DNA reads TGCAGCGTTGAAGATGATGGCGGACTAGCGGGATACGAGCAGTACTTC. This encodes CSVEDDGGLAGYEQYF.

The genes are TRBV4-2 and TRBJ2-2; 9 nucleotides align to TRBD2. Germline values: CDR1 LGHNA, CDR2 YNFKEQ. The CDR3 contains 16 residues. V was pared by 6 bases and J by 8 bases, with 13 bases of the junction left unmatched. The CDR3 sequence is CASRRLADNPAGELFF. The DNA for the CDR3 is TGTGCCAGCAGGCGACTAGCGGACAACCCCGCGGGGGAGCTGTTTTTT.

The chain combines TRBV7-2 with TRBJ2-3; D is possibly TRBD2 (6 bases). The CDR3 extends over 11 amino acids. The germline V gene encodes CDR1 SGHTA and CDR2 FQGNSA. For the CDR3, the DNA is TGTGCAACCCCGCGGGGAGATACGCAGTATTTT. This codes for CATPRGDTQYF.

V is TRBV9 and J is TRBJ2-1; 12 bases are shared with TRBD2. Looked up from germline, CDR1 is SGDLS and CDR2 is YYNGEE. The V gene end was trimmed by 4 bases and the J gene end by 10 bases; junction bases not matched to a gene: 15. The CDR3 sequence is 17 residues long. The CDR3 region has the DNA TGTGCCAGCAGCACGCCCGGGACTAGCGGGCTGGCGGGGGAGCAGTTCTTC. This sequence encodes CASSTPGTSGLAGEQFF. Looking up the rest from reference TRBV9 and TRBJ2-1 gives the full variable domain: DSGVTQTPKHLITATGQRVTLRCSPRSGDLSVYWYQQSLDQGLQFLIQYYNGEERAKGNILERFSAQQFPDLHSELNLSSLELGDSALYFCASSTPGTSGLAGEQFFGPGTRLTVL.

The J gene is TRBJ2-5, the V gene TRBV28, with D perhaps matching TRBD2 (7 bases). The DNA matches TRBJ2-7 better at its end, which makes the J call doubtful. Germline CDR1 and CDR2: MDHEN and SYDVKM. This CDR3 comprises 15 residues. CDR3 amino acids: CASSLESGGSYEQYF. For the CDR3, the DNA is TGTGCCAGCAGTTTAGAATCGGGGGGCTCGTACGAGCAGTACTTC.

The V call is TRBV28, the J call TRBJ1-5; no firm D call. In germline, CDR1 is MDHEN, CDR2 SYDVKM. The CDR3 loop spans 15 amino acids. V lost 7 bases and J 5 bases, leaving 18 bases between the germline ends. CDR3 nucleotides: TGTGCCAGCACCAAATATCTTGGAGGCCATCAGCCCCAGCATTTT. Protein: CASTKYLGGHQPQHF.

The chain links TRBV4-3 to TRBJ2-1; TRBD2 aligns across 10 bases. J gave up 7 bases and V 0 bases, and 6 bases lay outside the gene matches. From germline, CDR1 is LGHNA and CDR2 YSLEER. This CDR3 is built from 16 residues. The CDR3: CASSQEAGGRMNEQFF. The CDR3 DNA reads TGCGCCAGCAGCCAAGAAGCGGGGGGGCGGATGAATGAGCAGTTCTTC.

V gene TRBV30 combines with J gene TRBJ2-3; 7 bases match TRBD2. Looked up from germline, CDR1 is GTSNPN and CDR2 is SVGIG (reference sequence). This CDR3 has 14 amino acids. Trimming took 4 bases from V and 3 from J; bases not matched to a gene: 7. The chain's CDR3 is CAWMAPAGTDTQYF. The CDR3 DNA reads TGTGCCTGGATGGCCCCAGCGGGAACAGATACGCAGTATTTT.

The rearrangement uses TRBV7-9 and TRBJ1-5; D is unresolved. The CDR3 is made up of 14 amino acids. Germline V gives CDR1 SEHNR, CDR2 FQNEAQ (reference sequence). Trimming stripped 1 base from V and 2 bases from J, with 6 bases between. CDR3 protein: CASSLVEGNQPQHF. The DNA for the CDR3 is TGTGCCAGCAGCTTAGTTGAGGGCAATCAGCCCCAGCATTTT.

CDR3 in amino acids: CASSPRGLSTDTQYF. The CDR3 region has the DNA TGTGCCAGCAGCCCACGGGGACTTAGCACAGATACGCAGTATTTT. The chain employs TRBV2 and TRBJ2-3; tentatively, D is TRBD2 (6 bases). The CDR3 is 15 residues long. Per the germline V gene, CDR1 is SNHLY and CDR2 is FYNNEI. V lost 6 bases, J lost 0 bases, and 13 bases lay in between.

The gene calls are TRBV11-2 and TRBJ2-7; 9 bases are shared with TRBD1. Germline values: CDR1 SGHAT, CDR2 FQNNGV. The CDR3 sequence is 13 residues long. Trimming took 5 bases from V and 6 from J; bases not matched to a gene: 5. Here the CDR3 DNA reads TGTGCCAGCAGCCCAGGACAGGGGCGCGAGCAGTACTTC. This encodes CASSPGQGREQYF.

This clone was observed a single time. CDR3: CASSSRQGSTDTQYF. CDR3 bases: TGTGCCAGCAGTTCTCGACAGGGAAGCACAGATACGCAGTATTTT. The chain uses TRBV6-6 and TRBJ2-3; the match to TRBD1 covers 7 bases. This CDR3 region has 15 residues. The ends lost 4 bases at V and 0 bases at J; junction bases unmatched: 4. CDR1 is MNHNY, CDR2 SVGAGI, per germline (reference sequence).

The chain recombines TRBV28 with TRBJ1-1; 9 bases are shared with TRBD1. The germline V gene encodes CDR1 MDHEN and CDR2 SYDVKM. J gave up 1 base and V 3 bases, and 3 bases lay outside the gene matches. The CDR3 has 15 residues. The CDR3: CASSLRQGENTEAFF. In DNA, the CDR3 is TGTGCCAGCAGTTTGCGACAGGGGGAGAACACTGAAGCTTTCTTT.